These 8 T cell receptor beta chains share one sample of origin, sequenced in a study of cytomegalovirus exposure and HLA in healthy donors. The protocol was immunoSEQ multiplex PCR, while the TCRdb copy is restricted to in-frame clones and leaves out a portion. The table records some 200,000 clones, roughly 84% of them present only once. The sequenced sample was PBMCs. The source is a woman aged 25 to 39 in good health and CMV-seropositive.

The gene calls are TRBV5-1 and TRBJ2-3; 10 bases align to TRBD2. Germline trimming cut 1 base from V and 8 bases from J; bases unmatched to any gene: 7. CDR1 and CDR2 from the germline V gene are SGHRS and YFSETQ. CDR3 length: 15 residues. The CDR3 is CASSLPSGGLGTQYF. The CDR3 DNA follows: TGCGCCAGCAGCTTGCCTAGCGGGGGTCTTGGTACGCAGTATTTT.

This chain uses TRBV5-1 with TRBJ1-4; D is possibly TRBD1 (6 bases). The length of the CDR3 is 17 residues. CDR1 SGHRS and CDR2 YFSETQ come from the germline V gene. The germline V and J ends were trimmed by 4 bases and 3 bases, with 19 bases remaining between them. The CDR3 DNA reads as TGCGCCAGCAGCCAACAGGGCTTTGGGTCGTCTAATGAAAAACTGTTTTTT. Encoded protein: CASSQQGFGSSNEKLFF.

The CDR3 here is CSVGEVGGLADTDTQYF. In DNA form, the CDR3 reads TGCAGCGTCGGGGAGGTGGGGGGACTAGCGGATACAGATACGCAGTATTTT. The chain couples TRBV29-1 to TRBJ2-3; 11 bases map to TRBD2. The CDR3 is 17 residues long. The V gene end was trimmed by 6 bases and the J gene end by 3 bases; junction bases not matched to a gene: 14. Germline values: CDR1 SQVTM, CDR2 ANQGSEA.

The chain couples TRBV30 to TRBJ2-3; TRBD2 matches 10 bases. Per germline, CDR1 GTSNPN and CDR2 SVGIG (reference sequence). This CDR3 contains 13 residues. J gave up 7 bases and V 5 bases, and 6 bases lay outside the gene matches. The CDR3 DNA follows: TGTGCCTGGGAGCGGGAGGGCCACAATACGCAGTATTTT. It specifies CAWEREGHNTQYF.

The rearrangement uses TRBV6-1 and TRBJ1-5; weak D call: TRBD1 (5 bases). Germline-derived CDR1 and CDR2 are MNHNS and SASEGT. The CDR3 runs to 15 residues. V lost 5 bases, J lost 7 bases, and 18 bases lay in between. The CDR3: CASSRGGESYQPQHF. In DNA, the CDR3 is TGTGCCAGCAGTAGGGGCGGGGAGTCCTACCAGCCCCAGCATTTT.

V and J are TRBV2 and TRBJ2-1; 8 bases line up with TRBD2. The CDR3 sequence is 14 residues long. V lost 6 bases and J lost 4; bases outside the gene matches: 5. Germline lookup yields CDR1 SNHLY and CDR2 FYNNEI. The DNA of the CDR3 is TGTGCCAGCAGCAGCGGGAGTTTTTACAATGAGCAGTTCTTC. This sequence encodes CASSSGSFYNEQFF.

This sequence joins TRBV7-8 and TRBJ2-1; D not resolved. The germline V and J ends were trimmed by 0 bases and 6 bases, with 12 bases remaining between them. The CDR3 is 15 residues long. CDR1 is SGHVS and CDR2 is FQNEAQ in the germline V gene. The CDR3 region is CASSLASNYPNEQFF. CDR3 nucleotide sequence: TGTGCCAGCAGCTTAGCGTCCAACTACCCCAATGAGCAGTTCTTC.

The rearrangement joins TRBV15 to TRBJ2-3; 9 bases map to TRBD2. The germline CDR1 and CDR2 sequences are LNHNV and YYDKDF (reference sequence). J lost 0 bases, V lost 6 bases, and 7 bases had no gene match. CDR3 size: 16 residues. The CDR3 protein is CATSPGTSRSTDTQYF. CDR3 in DNA: TGTGCCACCAGTCCCGGGACTAGCCGGAGCACAGATACGCAGTATTTT.